Below, 26 T cell receptor beta chains from the same sample are listed, as sequenced in a study of shared T cell receptors in the human thymus. Measured with immunoSEQ multiplex PCR; TCRdb has only the in-frame clones, and not every one. The repertoire has over 650,000 clones, around 87% of them found once; the top ten carry roughly 0.0089%. These data also formed part of another study, on human thymus T cells.

The material sequenced was thymocytes. The receptors were gathered from a boy under three years old with a congenital heart defect.

This clone has a handful of counts. V gene TRBV28 combines with J gene TRBJ2-7; 7 bases fit TRBD1. The CDR3 is 17 residues long. V was pared by 4 bases and J by 0 bases, with 12 bases of the junction left unmatched. Germline V CDR1 and CDR2: MDHEN, SYDVKM. The CDR3 protein is CASSSPSTGANSYEQYF. The DNA of the CDR3 is TGTGCCAGCAGTTCTCCATCCACAGGGGCGAACTCCTACGAGCAGTACTTC.

The rearrangement joins TRBV4-3 to TRBJ1-2; the match to TRBD1 covers 7 bases. CDR3 length: 14 residues. CDR1 and CDR2 (germline): LGHNA, YSLEER. With 1 base clipped from V and 2 bases from J, the junction kept 1 base outside the gene matches. The CDR3 here is CASSQVTGNYGYTF. The DNA for the CDR3 is TGCGCCAGCAGCCAAGTGACAGGGAACTATGGCTACACCTTC.

The V call is TRBV4-1, the J call TRBJ2-6; 7 bases agree with TRBD2. J lost 1 base, V lost 0 bases, and 9 bases had no gene match. Germline CDR1 MGHRA, CDR2 YSYEKL. The CDR3 runs 19 residues. The CDR3 spells CASSQDQGGIPSGANVLTF. CDR3 nucleotides: TGCGCCAGCAGCCAAGACCAGGGAGGGATTCCATCTGGGGCCAACGTCCTGACTTTC.

This chain uses TRBV5-6 with TRBJ1-5, with D possibly TRBD1 on 5 matching bases. This CDR3 has 16 amino acids. In germline, CDR1 is SGHDT, CDR2 YYEEEE. With 0 bases removed from V and 4 bases from J, the gap between germline ends came to 14 bases. The CDR3 DNA is TGTGCCAGCAGCTTGGGTGGGGCAGGCACTAATCAGCCCCAGCATTTT. Translating gives CASSLGGAGTNQPQHF.

V and J are TRBV18 and TRBJ1-5; TRBD1 aligns across 7 bases. The germline CDR1 and CDR2 sequences are KGHSH and LQKENI. J gave up 2 bases and V 5 bases, and 15 bases lay outside the gene matches. The CDR3 spans 18 residues. CDR3 coding DNA: TGTGCCAGCTCATCCGGACAGGTTGCCTGGTGGCGCAATCAGCCCCAGCATTTT. Translation gives CASSSGQVAWWRNQPQHF.

V gene TRBV5-6 combines with J gene TRBJ1-1; 8 positions match TRBD1. CDR1 is SGHDT and CDR2 is YYEEEE in the germline V gene. With 1 base clipped from V and 8 bases from J, the junction kept 22 bases outside the gene matches. The CDR3 covers 19 residues. The CDR3 loop is CASSLSGRQGSMVPMEAFF. In DNA, the CDR3 is TGTGCCAGCAGCTTGTCGGGCAGACAGGGGTCAATGGTTCCAATGGAAGCTTTCTTT. The complete variable domain, with remaining parts taken from reference TRBV5-6 and TRBJ1-1, reads DAGVTQSPTHLIKTRGQQVTLRCSPKSGHDTVSWYQQALGQGPQFIFQYYEEEERQRGNFPDRFSGHQFPNYSSELNVNALLLGDSALYLCASSLSGRQGSMVPMEAFFGQGTRLTVV.

The DNA for the CDR3 is TGTGCCACCAGCAGAGACCTCTCACCTAGGAGCTCCTACGAGCAGTACTTC. This codes for CATSRDLSPRSSYEQYF. V is TRBV15 and J is TRBJ2-7; D is unclear. CDR1 and CDR2 from the germline V gene are LNHNV and YYDKDF (reference sequence). V lost 0 bases and J 0 bases, leaving 15 bases between the germline ends. The CDR3 is 17 amino acids. Together with reference TRBV15 and TRBJ2-7, the CDR3 gives the full variable domain: DAMVIQNPRYQVTQFGKPVTLSCSQTLNHNVMYWYQQKSSQAPKLLFHYYDKDFNNEADTPDNFQSRRPNTSFCFLDIRSPGLGDTAMYLCATSRDLSPRSSYEQYFGPGTRLTVT.

V and J are TRBV7-9 and TRBJ2-7; possibly TRBD2 for D (5 bases). This CDR3 has 15 amino acids. The V and J ends lost 4 bases and 3 bases respectively, with 16 bases between them. Germline assignment: CDR1 SEHNR and CDR2 FQNEAQ (reference sequence). The DNA for the CDR3 is TGTGCCAGCAGCTCTATCACGGGATCATACTACGAGCAGTACTTC. Its protein product is CASSSITGSYYEQYF.

V gene TRBV11-2 combines with J gene TRBJ1-2; 8 nucleotides line up with TRBD1. Looked up from germline, CDR1 is SGHAT and CDR2 is FQNNGV. There are 14 residues in the CDR3. Trimming took 5 bases from V and 5 from J; bases not matched to a gene: 7. Here the CDR3 DNA reads TGTGCCAGCAGCGCGACGGACAGGGCGTATGGCTACACCTTC. Amino acids: CASSATDRAYGYTF. The entire variable domain, with the rest obtained from reference TRBV11-2 and TRBJ1-2, is as follows: EAGVAQSPRYKIIEKRQSVAFWCNPISGHATLYWYQQILGQGPKLLIQFQNNGVVDDSQLPKDRFSAERLKGVDSTLKIQPAKLEDSAVYLCASSATDRAYGYTFGSGTRLTVV.

The chain links TRBV28 to TRBJ2-5; the D gene is possibly TRBD2 (6 bases). Germline V gene lookup returns CDR1 MDHEN and CDR2 SYDVKM. Trimming removed 8 bases from V and 4 bases from J, with 23 bases in between. This CDR3 has 16 residues. In DNA form, the CDR3 reads TGTGCCAGCGGGGGGTCTACAGAGTTCCATAGAGAGACCCAGTACTTC. Its protein product is CASGGSTEFHRETQYF.

CDR3 sequence reads: CASSPRGGANTIYF. DNA for the CDR3: TGCGCCAGCAGCCCCCGCGGGGGCGCGAACACCATATATTTT. The chain joins TRBV4-3 to TRBJ1-3; a weak D match, TRBD1 (6 bases). Germline lookup yields CDR1 LGHNA and CDR2 YSLEER. The CDR3 is made up of 14 amino acids. The ends were cut back, 4 bases at V and 7 bases at J, with 14 bases in the middle.

J is TRBJ2-3 and V is TRBV4-1; a weak D match, TRBD1 (6 bases). The CDR3 loop spans 16 amino acids. Trimming cost V 1 base and J 0 bases, with 11 bases left between them. Germline V gives CDR1 MGHRA, CDR2 YSYEKL. CDR3 sequence reads: CASSQGQGSSTDTQYF. CDR3 nucleotides: TGCGCCAGCAGCCAAGGGCAGGGGTCTAGCACAGATACGCAGTATTTT.

The rearrangement uses TRBV27 and TRBJ2-7; 12 bases are shared with TRBD2. Germline assignment: CDR1 MNHEY and CDR2 SMNVEV (reference sequence). V shed 5 bases and J 3 bases; nucleotides not matched to a gene: 8. The CDR3 spans 16 residues. The CDR3 here is CASSPSSGREGYEQYF. CDR3 nucleotide sequence: TGTGCCAGCAGTCCATCTAGCGGGAGGGAGGGCTACGAGCAGTACTTC.

The chain combines TRBV7-8 with TRBJ1-5, with TRBD1 identical over 7 bases. There are 14 residues in the CDR3. V dropped 4 bases and J dropped 6; count of bases not matched to a gene: 6. Germline V gene lookup returns CDR1 SGHVS and CDR2 FQNEAQ. This CDR3 reads CASSSKGGSQPQHF. CDR3 nucleotides: TGTGCCAGCAGCTCGAAAGGGGGCAGTCAGCCCCAGCATTTT.

The CDR3 loop reads CASSQWVSGADEQYF. The CDR3 bases are TGTGCCAGCAGCCAATGGGTTTCGGGAGCGGACGAGCAGTACTTC. The chain has TRBV27 and TRBJ2-7, with a weak D call TRBD2 (6 bases). The germline gives CDR1 MNHEY, CDR2 SMNVEV (reference sequence). The CDR3 is made up of 15 amino acids. Between the trimmed V and J ends, which lost 6 bases and 5 bases, there was a span of 20 bases.

The chain employs TRBV12-5 and TRBJ2-1; 7 bases agree with TRBD2. V gave up 6 bases and J gave up 5 bases; unmatched junction bases: 10. The CDR3 totals 15 residues. Germline V lookup: CDR1 LGHNT, CDR2 FRNRAP. The CDR3 nucleotides read TGTGCTAGTGGGGGGGACTACAGTCCTAACAATGAGCAGTTCTTC. It codes for CASGGDYSPNNEQFF.

The V call is TRBV28, the J call TRBJ1-1; D unresolved. From germline, CDR1 is MDHEN and CDR2 SYDVKM. This CDR3 spans 13 amino acids. The ends were cut back, 2 bases at V and 0 bases at J, with 4 bases in the middle. In DNA, the CDR3 is TGTGCCAGCAGTTTACAGTTGAACACTGAAGCTTTCTTT. Its translation: CASSLQLNTEAFF.

The V and J genes are TRBV7-9 and TRBJ2-5, with TRBD2 matching over 9 bases. CDR3 size: 17 residues. With 4 bases clipped from V and 0 bases from J, the junction kept 9 bases outside the gene matches. The germline gives CDR1 SEHNR, CDR2 FQNEAQ (reference sequence). The CDR3 DNA reads TGTGCCAGCAGCTCCCTTAGCGGGGGCTCATACCAAGAGACCCAGTACTTC. Encoded protein: CASSSLSGGSYQETQYF.

The CDR3 loop reads CASSVGKPGLAGVVYEQYF. The CDR3 DNA reads as TGCGCCAGCAGCGTCGGGAAACCGGGACTAGCGGGAGTAGTCTACGAGCAGTACTTC. The chain couples TRBV5-1 to TRBJ2-7; 14 nucleotides match TRBD2. Unmatched junction bases numbered 15, after V lost 4 bases and J lost 3 bases. The CDR3 runs to 19 residues. Germline CDR1 is SGHRS and CDR2 is YFSETQ.

This chain's CDR3 is CASSYWEGQSYEQYF. The CDR3 DNA reads as TGTGCCAGCAGTTACTGGGAGGGCCAGTCCTACGAGCAGTACTTC. The chain employs TRBV6-6 and TRBJ2-7; 7 bases align to TRBD2. Trimming took 1 base from V and 1 from J; bases not matched to a gene: 4. The CDR3 runs 15 residues. CDR1 MNHNY and CDR2 SVGAGI come from the germline V gene (reference sequence).

This chain joins TRBV19 and TRBJ1-1; no firm D call. The germline gives CDR1 LNHDA, CDR2 SQIVND (reference sequence). The V and J ends lost 3 bases and 1 base respectively, with 9 bases between them. There are 14 residues in the CDR3. The CDR3 region is CASSIGRGNTEAFF. The CDR3 DNA reads TGTGCCAGTAGTATCGGCCGGGGGAACACTGAAGCTTTCTTT.

The V and J genes are TRBV29-1 and TRBJ2-6; D possibly corresponds to TRBD1 (5 bases). The CDR3 is 15 amino acids. Trimming cost V 5 bases and J 0 bases, with 11 bases left between them. Germline V gene lookup returns CDR1 SQVTM and CDR2 ANQGSEA. CDR3 loop: CSVSTANSGANVLTF. The CDR3 DNA is TGCAGCGTTTCGACAGCAAACTCTGGGGCCAACGTCCTGACTTTC.

Only one count was recorded for this clone. The rearrangement links TRBV7-3 to TRBJ2-1; a possible D gene is TRBD2 (5 bases). The CDR3 has 15 residues. V lost 4 bases and J lost 3, with 13 bases in between. Germline V CDR1 and CDR2: SGHTA, FQGTGA. Here the CDR3 reads CASSSEAEFYNEQFF. The CDR3 bases are TGTGCCAGCAGCTCGGAGGCGGAGTTCTACAATGAGCAGTTCTTC.

A remark on this clone: Within the sample, other DNA sequences also encode this same CDR3. The V and J genes are TRBV6-1 and TRBJ2-5, with TRBD1 matching over 10 bases. V lost 4 bases to trimming and J lost 4 bases; unmatched junction nucleotides: 3. The CDR3 spans 14 residues. Per germline, CDR1 MNHNS and CDR2 SASEGT. Written as DNA, the CDR3 is TGTGCCAGCAGTGGAGACAGGGGGCGAGAGACCCAGTACTTC. The encoded protein is CASSGDRGRETQYF.

This chain joins TRBV28 and TRBJ2-7, with TRBD1 identical over 9 bases. The V gene end was trimmed by 5 bases and the J gene end by 2 bases; junction bases not matched to a gene: 10. The CDR3 extends over 16 amino acids. CDR1 and CDR2 from the germline V gene are MDHEN and SYDVKM. In DNA form, the CDR3 reads TGTGCCAGCAGTGGTTCGATGGGACAGGGAACCTACGAGCAGTACTTC. Translation gives CASSGSMGQGTYEQYF.

The DNA of the CDR3 is TGTGCCAGCGGCCCCCGGCGGACCTACGAGCAGTACTTC. This translates into CASGPRRTYEQYF. The genes are TRBV7-2 and TRBJ2-7; D is unclear. V lost 8 bases to trimming and J lost 2 bases, with 13 bases between them. The CDR3 is 13 amino acids. CDR1 is SGHTA and CDR2 is FQGNSA in the germline V gene.